These T cell receptor beta chains were read from a single sample in a study of T cells in Graves' hyperthyroidism and ophthalmopathy. TCRdb fed the multiplex PCR reads into MiXCR, producing one record per CDR3 protein. This table holds some 320,000 distinct CDR3 sequences, approximately 14% found once. Source material: blood. Receptors were obtained from a middle-aged woman with Graves' ophthalmopathy. Both conserved end residues are part of each CDR3. The D gene is left open where the match is weak. Expanded clones get a size class; other rows say once, few or many, or leave the size out.

v_gene: TRBV6-4; abundance: .; d_gene: .; j_gene: TRBJ2-1; CDR3aa: CASSRTRGYNEQFF; CDR3nt: TGTGCCAGCAGTCGGACTCGCGGCTACAATGAGCAGTTCTTC
v_gene: TRBV2; abundance: many; d_gene: TRBD1; j_gene: TRBJ2-7; CDR3aa: CASSTGVGNEQYF; CDR3nt: TGTGCCAGTTCCACAGGGGTAGGCAACGAGCAGTACTTC
v_gene: TRBV12-3/TRBV12-4; abundance: many; d_gene: TRBD2; j_gene: TRBJ2-2; CDR3aa: CASSLSGTSTGELFF; CDR3nt: TGTGCCAGCAGTTTGTCCGGGACTAGCACCGGGGAGCTGTTTTTT
v_gene: TRBV20-1; abundance: many; d_gene: .; j_gene: TRBJ1-1; CDR3aa: CSARARQIPNTEAFF; CDR3nt: TGCAGTGCTAGAGCAAGACAAATCCCGAACACTGAAGCTTTCTTT
v_gene: TRBV2; abundance: many; d_gene: .; j_gene: TRBJ1-1; CDR3aa: CASLWGNTEAFF; CDR3nt: TGTGCCAGCCTTTGGGGGAACACTGAAGCTTTCTTT
v_gene: TRBV5-5; abundance: few; d_gene: .; j_gene: TRBJ2-5; CDR3aa: CASSFQWGAQETQYF; CDR3nt: TGTGCCAGCAGCTTTCAATGGGGAGCCCAAGAGACCCAGTACTTC
v_gene: TRBV20-1; abundance: few; d_gene: .; j_gene: TRBJ1-4; CDR3aa: CSAKGLGNEKLFF; CDR3nt: TGCAGTGCCAAAGGGCTTGGTAATGAAAAACTGTTTTTT
v_gene: TRBV28; abundance: .; d_gene: .; j_gene: TRBJ2-5; CDR3aa: CASSFPRSLRDGQETQYF; CDR3nt: TGTGCCAGCAGTTTCCCCAGATCGTTGCGGGACGGACAAGAGACCCAGTACTTC
v_gene: TRBV7-2; abundance: many; d_gene: .; j_gene: TRBJ2-3; CDR3aa: CASSLYTFLTDTQYF; CDR3nt: TGTGCCAGCAGCTTGTACACATTCCTGACAGATACGCAGTATTTT
v_gene: TRBV7-9; abundance: .; d_gene: .; j_gene: TRBJ1-6; CDR3aa: CASSTGQLARSYNSPLHF; CDR3nt: TGTGCCAGCAGCACAGGACAGCTGGCGCGCTCCTATAATTCACCCCTCCACTTT
v_gene: TRBV28; abundance: many; d_gene: .; j_gene: TRBJ2-7; CDR3aa: CASSLSGTVTYEQYF; CDR3nt: TGTGCCAGCAGTTTATCCGGGACGGTTACCTACGAGCAGTACTTC
v_gene: TRBV28; abundance: many; d_gene: .; j_gene: TRBJ2-7; CDR3aa: CASTRAGGTYEQYF; CDR3nt: TGTGCCAGCACAAGGGCAGGGGGGACTTACGAGCAGTACTTC
v_gene: TRBV24-1; abundance: .; d_gene: .; j_gene: TRBJ2-2; CDR3aa: CATSDLLAPPIGELFF; CDR3nt: TGTGCCACCAGTGATCTTCTGGCCCCCCCAATCGGGGAGCTGTTTTTT
v_gene: TRBV3-1; abundance: many; d_gene: .; j_gene: TRBJ2-7; CDR3aa: CASSPNPVSYEQYF; CDR3nt: TGTGCCAGCAGCCCTAACCCAGTGTCCTACGAGCAGTACTTC
v_gene: TRBV3-1; abundance: few; d_gene: .; j_gene: TRBJ1-2; CDR3aa: CASSQERPPDTVNYGYTF; CDR3nt: TGTGCCAGCAGCCAAGAGAGGCCCCCGGACACAGTTAACTATGGCTACACCTTC
v_gene: TRBV10-3; abundance: .; d_gene: .; j_gene: TRBJ2-4; CDR3aa: CAISDEGPGGGDIQYF; CDR3nt: TGTGCCATCAGTGATGAGGGACCGGGTGGCGGGGACATTCAGTACTTC
v_gene: TRBV11-2; abundance: many; d_gene: .; j_gene: TRBJ2-5; CDR3aa: CASSLGAIKGKETQYF; CDR3nt: TGTGCCAGCAGCTTAGGGGCAATTAAGGGGAAAGAGACCCAGTACTTC
v_gene: TRBV15; abundance: many; d_gene: .; j_gene: TRBJ1-6; CDR3aa: CATSRDTGNGSPLHF; CDR3nt: TGTGCCACCAGCAGAGATACGGGGAATGGGTCACCCCTCCACTTT
v_gene: TRBV7-2; abundance: many; d_gene: .; j_gene: TRBJ2-1; CDR3aa: CASSLEGSVMEQFF; CDR3nt: TGTGCCAGCAGCTTAGAAGGTAGCGTAATGGAGCAGTTCTTC
v_gene: TRBV2; abundance: .; d_gene: TRBD2; j_gene: TRBJ2-7; CDR3aa: CASNRLASGIGEQYF; CDR3nt: TGTGCCAGCAATCGTCTGGCTAGCGGCATCGGGGAGCAGTACTTC
v_gene: TRBV7-9; abundance: many; d_gene: .; j_gene: TRBJ1-2; CDR3aa: CASSSETGGAGYTF; CDR3nt: TGTGCCAGCAGTTCCGAAACAGGCGGAGCTGGCTACACCTTC
v_gene: TRBV24-1; abundance: many; d_gene: TRBD2; j_gene: TRBJ2-1; CDR3aa: CATSGGAGGYNEQFF; CDR3nt: TGTGCCACCAGTGGGGGAGCGGGAGGTTACAATGAGCAGTTCTTC
v_gene: TRBV20-1; abundance: .; d_gene: .; j_gene: TRBJ1-1; CDR3aa: CSARDNGGRTEAFF; CDR3nt: TGCAGTGCTAGAGATAATGGGGGGAGGACTGAAGCTTTCTTT